This T cell receptor beta chain was obtained from a study of blood T cell repertoires in COVID-19. Study details: PBMCs, B-cell-depleted T cells, or T cells were the source of the cDNA or gDNA that made up the material.

CDR3 size: 13 residues. Trimming shortened V by 3 bases and J by 6 bases, and 14 bases separated the two germline ends. The germline CDR1 and CDR2 sequences are GTSNPN and SVGIG (reference sequence). Sequencing used immunoSEQ multiplex PCR; TCRdb keeps in-frame clones, though not all of them. The sample carries about 300,000 clones, around 88% recorded once. The origin of this receptor is a woman under 40 who had recovered from COVID-19. The sequenced material came from peripheral blood. V usage is TRBV30 and J usage is TRBJ1-2; D is ambiguous. The CDR3 here is CAWSATRVNGYTF. CDR3 DNA: TGTGCCTGGAGCGCCACGAGAGTGAATGGCTACACCTTC.